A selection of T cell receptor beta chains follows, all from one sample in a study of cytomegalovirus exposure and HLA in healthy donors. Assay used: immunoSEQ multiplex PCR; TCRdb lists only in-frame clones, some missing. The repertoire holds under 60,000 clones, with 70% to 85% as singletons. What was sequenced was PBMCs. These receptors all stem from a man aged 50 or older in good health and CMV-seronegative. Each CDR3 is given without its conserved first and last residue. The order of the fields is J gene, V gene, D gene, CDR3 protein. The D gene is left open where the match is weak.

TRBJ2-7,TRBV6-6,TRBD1,ASSYQGAEQY
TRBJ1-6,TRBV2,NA,ASRTVGDSPLH
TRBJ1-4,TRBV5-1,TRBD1,ASSFDRGFEKLF
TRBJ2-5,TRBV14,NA,ASSQRLGSGETQY
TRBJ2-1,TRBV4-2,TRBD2,ASSQRLAGSVNNEQF
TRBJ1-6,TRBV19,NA,ASKYQDSPLH
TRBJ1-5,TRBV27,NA,ASSSYPPDQPQH
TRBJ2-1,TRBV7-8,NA,ASSLERDNEQF
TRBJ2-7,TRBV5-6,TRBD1,ASSLPPGQSNYEQY
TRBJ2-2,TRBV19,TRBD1,ASSIGQGAGELF
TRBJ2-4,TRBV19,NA,ASSPDIHIQY
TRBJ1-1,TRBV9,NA,ASSVGVSGAEAF
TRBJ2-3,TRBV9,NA,ASSVGGGAVTDTQY
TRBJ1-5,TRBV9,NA,ASSAAGNNQPQH
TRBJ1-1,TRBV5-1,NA,ASSSWTPNTEAF
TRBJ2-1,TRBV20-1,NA,SANRANEQF
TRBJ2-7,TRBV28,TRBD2,ASSLFQRASGDVGTRPEQY
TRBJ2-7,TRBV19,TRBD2,ASSRTSGGASYEQY
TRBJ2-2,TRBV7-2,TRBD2,ASSARGVGTGELF
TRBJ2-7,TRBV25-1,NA,ASSQGHGPHEQY
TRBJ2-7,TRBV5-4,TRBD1,ASSHHGTGGSEQY
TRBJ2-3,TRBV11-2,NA,ASSLRQYSDTQY
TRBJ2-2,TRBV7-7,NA,ASSSGLNGELF
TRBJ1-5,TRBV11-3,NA,ASSFFTGYSNQPQH
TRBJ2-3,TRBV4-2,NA,ASSQVPRGSSTDTQY
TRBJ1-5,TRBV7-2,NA,ASSLSQGTQPQH